This TCR beta chain came from a study of T-cell reconstitution after alpha-beta-depleted transplantation in children. Preparing the TCRbeta library involved the use of unique molecular identifiers. TCRdb itself ran the PCR reads through MiXCR, one entry per CDR3 protein. The sample lists hundreds of thousands of distinct CDR3 sequences, under 25% occurring once. This clonotype was seen at least ten times. Germline CDR1 DFQATT, CDR2 SNEGSKA (reference sequence). This CDR3 has 14 residues. V dropped 2 bases and J dropped 4; count of bases not matched to a gene: 4. This receptor was taken from a boy younger than two who had a stem cell transplant for acute myeloid leukemia, so the T cells may come from the graft donor. Sample: PBMCs, mostly from graft donor cells, taken 360 days after TCRalphabeta/CD19-depleted stem cell transplant. This chain links TRBV20-1 with TRBJ2-3; 9 bases match TRBD1. The CDR3 DNA is TGCAGTGCTAGAAGGGGACAGGGTCCAGATACGCAGTATTTT. This encodes CSARRGQGPDTQYF.